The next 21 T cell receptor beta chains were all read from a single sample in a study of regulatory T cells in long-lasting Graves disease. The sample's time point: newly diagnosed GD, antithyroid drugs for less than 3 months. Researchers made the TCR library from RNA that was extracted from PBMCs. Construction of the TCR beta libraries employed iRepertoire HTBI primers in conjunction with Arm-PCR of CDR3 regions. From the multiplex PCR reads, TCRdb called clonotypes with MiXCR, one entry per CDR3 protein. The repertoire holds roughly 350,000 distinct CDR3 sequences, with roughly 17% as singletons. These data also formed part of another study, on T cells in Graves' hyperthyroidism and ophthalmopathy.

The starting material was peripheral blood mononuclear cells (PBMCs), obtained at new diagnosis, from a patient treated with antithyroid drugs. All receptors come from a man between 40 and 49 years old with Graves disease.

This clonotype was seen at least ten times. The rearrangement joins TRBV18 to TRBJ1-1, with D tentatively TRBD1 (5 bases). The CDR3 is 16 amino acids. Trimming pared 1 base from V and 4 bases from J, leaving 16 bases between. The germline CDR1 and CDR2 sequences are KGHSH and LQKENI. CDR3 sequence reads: CASSPLAGIGGTEAFF. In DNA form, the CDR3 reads TGTGCCAGCTCACCACTCGCAGGGATCGGGGGCACTGAAGCTTTCTTT.

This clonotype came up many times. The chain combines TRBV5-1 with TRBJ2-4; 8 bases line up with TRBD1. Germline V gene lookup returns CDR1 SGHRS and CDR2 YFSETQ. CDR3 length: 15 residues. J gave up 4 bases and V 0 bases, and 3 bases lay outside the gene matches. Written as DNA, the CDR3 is TGCGCCAGCAGCTTGGACCACAGGGGGAAAAACATTCAGTACTTC. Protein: CASSLDHRGKNIQYF.

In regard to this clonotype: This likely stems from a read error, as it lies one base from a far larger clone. The CDR3, as DNA: TGTGCCAGCAGCCAAGTGCCCAGCTGGGAGCAGTTCTTC. It codes for CASSQVPSWEQFF. J is TRBJ2-1 and V is TRBV3-1; D unresolved. V was shortened by 1 base and J by 10 bases, with 11 bases between the two germline ends. CDR1 LGHDT and CDR2 YNNKEL come from the germline V gene (reference sequence). The CDR3 is 13 amino acids.

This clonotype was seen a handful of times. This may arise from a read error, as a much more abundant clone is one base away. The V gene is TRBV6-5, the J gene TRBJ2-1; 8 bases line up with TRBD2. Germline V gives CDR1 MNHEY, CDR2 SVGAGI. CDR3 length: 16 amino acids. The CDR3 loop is CASSSGGGGSYNEQSF. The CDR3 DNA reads TGTGCCAGCAGTTCAGGTGGCGGGGGGTCCTACAATGAGCAGTCCTTC.

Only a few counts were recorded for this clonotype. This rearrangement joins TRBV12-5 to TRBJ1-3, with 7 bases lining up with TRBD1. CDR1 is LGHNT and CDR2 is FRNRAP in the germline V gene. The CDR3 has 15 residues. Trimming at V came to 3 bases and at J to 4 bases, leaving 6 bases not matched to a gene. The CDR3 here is CASGFDRVSGNTIYF. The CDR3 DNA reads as TGTGCTAGTGGTTTTGACAGGGTTTCCGGAAACACCATATATTTT. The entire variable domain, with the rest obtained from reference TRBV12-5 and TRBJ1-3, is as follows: DARVTQTPRHKVTEMGQEVTMRCQPILGHNTVFWYRQTMMQGLELLAYFRNRAPLDDSGMPKDRFSAEMPDATLATLKIQPSEPRDSAVYFCASGFDRVSGNTIYFGEGSWLTVV.

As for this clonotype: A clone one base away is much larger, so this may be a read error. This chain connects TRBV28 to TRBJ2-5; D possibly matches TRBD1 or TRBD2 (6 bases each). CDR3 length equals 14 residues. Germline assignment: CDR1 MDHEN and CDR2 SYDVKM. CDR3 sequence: CASSFRGRGETQNF. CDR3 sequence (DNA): TGTGCCAGCAGTTTCCGGGGGCGCGGTGAGACCCAGAACTTC.

As DNA, the CDR3 is TGCGCCAGCAGCCAAAGAGGACAGGGAGGTGAAAAACTGTTTTTT. Its protein is CASSQRGQGGEKLFF. The V and J genes are TRBV4-3 and TRBJ1-4; 8 bases are shared with TRBD1. The ends lost 2 bases at V and 7 bases at J; junction bases unmatched: 6. The CDR3 sequence is 15 residues long. Germline loops: CDR1 LGHNA, CDR2 YSLEER.

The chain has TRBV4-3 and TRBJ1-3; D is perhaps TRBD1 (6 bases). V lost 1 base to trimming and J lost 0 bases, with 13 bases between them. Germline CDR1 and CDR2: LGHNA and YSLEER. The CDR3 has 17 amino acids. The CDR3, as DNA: TGCGCCAGCAGCCAAGGGGGGACACACCACTCTGGAAACACCATATATTTT. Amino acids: CASSQGGTHHSGNTIYF.

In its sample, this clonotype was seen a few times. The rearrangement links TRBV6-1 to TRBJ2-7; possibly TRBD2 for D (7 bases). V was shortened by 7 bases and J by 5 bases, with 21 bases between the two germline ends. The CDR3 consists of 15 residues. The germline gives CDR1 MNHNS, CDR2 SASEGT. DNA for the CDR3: TGTGCCAGCAAGGGGGGAGGGGGGGGAAGAAACGAGCAGTACTTC. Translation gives CASKGGGGGRNEQYF.

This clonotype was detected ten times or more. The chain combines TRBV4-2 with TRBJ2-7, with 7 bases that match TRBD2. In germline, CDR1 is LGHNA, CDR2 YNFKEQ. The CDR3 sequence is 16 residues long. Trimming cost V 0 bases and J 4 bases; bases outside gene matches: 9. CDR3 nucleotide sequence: TGTGCCAGCAGCCAAGATCTGGGAGGGAAGGGGTACGAGCAGTACTTC. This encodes CASSQDLGGKGYEQYF.

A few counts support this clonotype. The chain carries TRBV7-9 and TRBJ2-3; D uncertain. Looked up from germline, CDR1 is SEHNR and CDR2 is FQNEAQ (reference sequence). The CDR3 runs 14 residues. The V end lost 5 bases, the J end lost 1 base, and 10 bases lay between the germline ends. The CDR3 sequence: CASSPRVGTDTQYF. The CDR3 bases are TGTGCCAGCAGCCCCCGGGTGGGCACAGATACGCAGTATTTT. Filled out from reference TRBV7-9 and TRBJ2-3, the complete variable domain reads DTGVSQNPRHKITKRGQNVTFRCDPISEHNRLYWYRQTLGQGPEFLTYFQNEAQLEKSRLLSDRFSAERPKGSFSTLEIQRTEQGDSAMYLCASSPRVGTDTQYFGPGTRLTVL.

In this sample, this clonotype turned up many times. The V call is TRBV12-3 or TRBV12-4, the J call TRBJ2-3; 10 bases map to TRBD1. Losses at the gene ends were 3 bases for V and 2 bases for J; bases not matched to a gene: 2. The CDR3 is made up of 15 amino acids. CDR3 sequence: CASSFGQGDTDTQYF. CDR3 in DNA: TGTGCCAGCAGTTTCGGACAGGGGGACACAGATACGCAGTATTTT.

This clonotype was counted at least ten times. CDR3 protein: CASSDLGTQYF. The CDR3 DNA is TGTGCCAGCAGTGATCTGGGTACGCAGTATTTT. The J gene is TRBJ2-3, the V gene TRBV2, with D unclear. The V and J ends lost 3 bases and 8 bases respectively, with 6 bases between them. Germline CDR1 SNHLY, CDR2 FYNNEI. This CDR3 contains 11 residues. The full variable domain, completed using reference TRBV2 and TRBJ2-3, is EPEVTQTPSHQVTQMGQEVILRCVPISNHLYFYWYRQILGQKVEFLVSFYNNEISEKSEIFDDQFSVERPDGSNFTLKIRSTKLEDSAMYFCASSDLGTQYFGPGTRLTVL.

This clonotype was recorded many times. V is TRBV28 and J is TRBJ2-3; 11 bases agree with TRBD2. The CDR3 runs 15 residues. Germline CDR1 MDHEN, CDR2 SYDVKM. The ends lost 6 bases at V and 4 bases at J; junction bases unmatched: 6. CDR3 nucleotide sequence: TGTGCCAGCAGGGGTGTAGCGGGGGGGCCAGATACGCAGTATTTT. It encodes CASRGVAGGPDTQYF.

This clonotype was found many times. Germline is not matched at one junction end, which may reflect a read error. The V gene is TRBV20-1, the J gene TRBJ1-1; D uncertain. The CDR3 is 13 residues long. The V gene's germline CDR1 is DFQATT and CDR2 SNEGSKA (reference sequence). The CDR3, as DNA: TGCAGTGCTAGCGCACGGGCGAACGCTGAAGCTTTCTTT. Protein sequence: CSASARANAEAFF.

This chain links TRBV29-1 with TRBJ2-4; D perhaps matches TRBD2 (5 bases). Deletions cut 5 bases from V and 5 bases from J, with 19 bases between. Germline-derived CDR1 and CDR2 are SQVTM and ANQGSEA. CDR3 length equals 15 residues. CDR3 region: CSVIGNRKFENIQYF. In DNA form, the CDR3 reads TGCAGCGTTATCGGGAATAGGAAGTTCGAAAACATTCAGTACTTC.

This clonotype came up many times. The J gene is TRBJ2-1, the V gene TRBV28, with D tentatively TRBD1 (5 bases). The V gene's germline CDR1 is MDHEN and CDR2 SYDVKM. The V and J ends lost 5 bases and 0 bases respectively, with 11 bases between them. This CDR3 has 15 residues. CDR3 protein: CASSPPQGSYNEQFF. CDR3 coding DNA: TGTGCCAGCAGTCCACCCCAGGGCTCCTACAATGAGCAGTTCTTC.

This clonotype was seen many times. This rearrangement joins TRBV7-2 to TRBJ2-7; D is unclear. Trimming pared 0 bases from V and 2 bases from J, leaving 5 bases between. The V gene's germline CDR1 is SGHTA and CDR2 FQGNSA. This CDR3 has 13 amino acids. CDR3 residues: CASSLATPYEQYF. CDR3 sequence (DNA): TGTGCCAGCAGCTTAGCGACCCCCTACGAGCAGTACTTC.

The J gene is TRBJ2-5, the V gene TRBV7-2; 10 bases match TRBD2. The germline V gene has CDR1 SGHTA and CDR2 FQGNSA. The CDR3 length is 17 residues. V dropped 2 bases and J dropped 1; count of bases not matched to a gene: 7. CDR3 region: CASSLMQLAGSQETQYF. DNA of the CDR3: TGTGCCAGCAGCTTAATGCAACTAGCGGGATCCCAAGAGACCCAGTACTTC.

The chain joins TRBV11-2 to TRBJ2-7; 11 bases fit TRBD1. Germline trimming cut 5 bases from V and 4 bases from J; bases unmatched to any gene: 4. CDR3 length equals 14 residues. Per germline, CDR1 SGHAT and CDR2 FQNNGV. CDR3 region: CASSMGQGGYEQYF. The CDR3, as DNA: TGTGCCAGCAGCATGGGACAGGGGGGGTACGAGCAGTACTTC.

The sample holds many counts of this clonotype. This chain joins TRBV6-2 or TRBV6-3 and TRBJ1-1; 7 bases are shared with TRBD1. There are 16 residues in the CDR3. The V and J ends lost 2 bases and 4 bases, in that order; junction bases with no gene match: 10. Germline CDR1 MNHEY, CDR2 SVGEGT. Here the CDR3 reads CASSYPPTGRATEAFF. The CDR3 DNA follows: TGTGCCAGCAGTTACCCACCGACAGGGAGGGCCACTGAAGCTTTCTTT.